The 17 T cell receptor beta chains below were found in one sample sequenced in a study of blood T cell repertoires in COVID-19. Clones were sequenced by immunoSEQ multiplex PCR, and TCRdb holds only the in-frame ones, with some missing. The sample lists over 100,000 clones; 81% were seen once. Sequenced sample: peripheral blood. These receptors all come from a human donor in a cohort sampled during active COVID-19.

This sequence joins TRBV6-5 and TRBJ1-1, with a weak D call TRBD1 (5 bases). Between the trimmed V and J ends, which lost 7 bases and 2 bases, there was a span of 11 bases. The CDR3 runs to 13 residues. Germline CDR1 is MNHEY and CDR2 is SVGAGI. CDR3 sequence (DNA): TGTGCCAGCACGCAGGGAGGAAACACTGAAGCTTTCTTT. As protein: CASTQGGNTEAFF.

The chain has TRBV20-1 and TRBJ2-3; no clear D. Germline CDR1 is DFQATT and CDR2 is SNEGSKA (reference sequence). The CDR3 length is 19 residues. Trimming pared 3 bases from V and 1 base from J, leaving 26 bases between. CDR3 in amino acids: CSASLGGLRTIRRTDTQYF. CDR3 in DNA: TGCAGTGCTAGTCTTGGCGGCCTACGCACAATCCGCCGCACAGATACGCAGTATTTT.

The chain couples TRBV27 to TRBJ1-1; tentative D call: TRBD1 (6 bases). Germline V lookup: CDR1 MNHEY, CDR2 SMNVEV (reference sequence). CDR3 length equals 14 residues. Trimming left V 5 bases short and J 5 bases short, with 15 bases between. CDR3 residues: CASSPQGFGTEAFF. The CDR3 DNA follows: TGTGCCAGCAGTCCCCAGGGGTTTGGGACTGAAGCTTTCTTT.

This clone was recorded once. The chain combines TRBV7-2 with TRBJ1-6; D gene uncertain. The CDR3 contains 15 residues. Trimming pared 8 bases from V and 7 bases from J, leaving 18 bases between. Germline V lookup: CDR1 SGHTA, CDR2 FQGNSA. DNA for the CDR3: TGTGCCAGCCGCATGGTGGGCCAGTTAAATTCACCCCTCCACTTT. Encoded protein: CASRMVGQLNSPLHF.

The chain combines TRBV23-1 with TRBJ1-3; no clear D gene. TRBV23-1 is an ORF, with its function uncertain. This CDR3 has 10 residues. Deletions cut 10 bases from V and 4 bases from J, with 5 bases between. CDR3 in amino acids: CAIRGNTIYF. The CDR3, as DNA: TGCGCCATCCGGGGAAACACCATATATTTT.

This clone was detected only once. The genes are TRBV30 and TRBJ2-7; 10 bases agree with TRBD2. The CDR3 is 14 residues long. Unmatched junction bases numbered 3, after V lost 1 base and J lost 3 bases. Germline lookup yields CDR1 GTSNPN and CDR2 SVGIG (reference sequence). The CDR3 sequence: CAWSAGLADYEQYF. CDR3 coding DNA: TGTGCCTGGAGTGCCGGACTAGCGGACTACGAGCAGTACTTC.

The J gene is TRBJ2-3, the V gene TRBV5-4; TRBD1 might be the D (5 bases). Germline loops: CDR1 SGHNT, CDR2 YYREEE (reference sequence). The CDR3 is 16 residues long. The ends were cut back, 2 bases at V and 3 bases at J, with 16 bases in the middle. CDR3 nucleotide sequence: TGTGCCAGCAGCTTAAAGGTTGGGGCCTTTACAGATACGCAGTATTTT. Translated, it gives CASSLKVGAFTDTQYF.

This sequence joins TRBV4-3 and TRBJ2-1; TRBD2 might be the D (7 bases). V lost 0 bases and J lost 3, with 12 bases in between. CDR1 and CDR2 (germline): LGHNA, YSLEER. The CDR3 is 16 residues long. DNA of the CDR3: TGCGCCAGCAGCCAAGAAGGGGGGGCCCTCTACAATGAGCAGTTCTTC. Amino acids: CASSQEGGALYNEQFF.

The chain combines TRBV19 with TRBJ1-4; D remains unclear. The germline CDR1 and CDR2 sequences are LNHDA and SQIVND (reference sequence). This CDR3 has 14 amino acids. Trimming stripped 6 bases from V and 0 bases from J, with 8 bases between. CDR3 region: CASSFGATNEKLFF. CDR3 coding DNA: TGTGCCAGTAGCTTTGGAGCAACTAATGAAAAACTGTTTTTT.

The V and J genes are TRBV18 and TRBJ2-3; 9 nucleotides line up with TRBD1. With V trimmed by 6 bases and J by 4 bases, 14 bases remained unmatched. Germline values: CDR1 KGHSH, CDR2 LQKENI. This CDR3 spans 17 amino acids. CDR3 protein: CASSPPPGQGAPDTQYF. CDR3 nucleotides: TGTGCCAGCTCGCCTCCTCCGGGACAGGGAGCCCCAGATACGCAGTATTTT.

This chain links TRBV10-3 with TRBJ2-7; 8 bases line up with TRBD1. Germline loops: CDR1 ENHRY, CDR2 SYGVKD. Trimming removed 1 base from V and 4 bases from J; junction bases left unmatched: 6. The CDR3 extends over 15 amino acids. The CDR3 here is CAISELNRGVYEQYF. CDR3 coding DNA: TGTGCCATCAGTGAGTTGAACAGGGGGGTATACGAGCAGTACTTC.

The chain combines TRBV11-3 with TRBJ2-7; 7 bases fit TRBD2. V was pared by 6 bases and J by 9 bases, with 8 bases of the junction left unmatched. CDR3 length: 12 residues. The germline V gene encodes CDR1 SGHNT and CDR2 YENEEA. As DNA, the CDR3 is TGTGCCAGCAGTTCGGGCGGGGGAGCGCAGTACTTC. This encodes CASSSGGGAQYF. Supplemented by reference TRBV11-3 and TRBJ2-7, the full variable domain reads EAGVVQSPRYKIIEKKQPVAFWCNPISGHNTLYWYLQNLGQGPELLIRYENEEAVDDSQLPKDRFSAERLKGVDSTLKIQPAELGDSAVYLCASSSGGGAQYFGPGTRLTVT.

The chain links TRBV18 to TRBJ1-1, with TRBD1 matching 8 bases. The CDR3 extends over 15 amino acids. Unmatched junction bases numbered 5, after V lost 3 bases and J lost 2 bases. From germline, CDR1 is KGHSH and CDR2 LQKENI. CDR3 nucleotide sequence: TGTGCCAGCTCACCGACAGGGGCAGGTAACACTGAAGCTTTCTTT. Its protein product is CASSPTGAGNTEAFF.

In this sample, this clone turned up once. This chain joins TRBV24-1 and TRBJ2-7; 9 bases line up with TRBD1. The V gene's germline CDR1 is KGHDR and CDR2 SFDVKD. V dropped 7 bases and J dropped 3; count of bases not matched to a gene: 3. The CDR3 runs 13 residues. Here the CDR3 DNA reads TGTGCCACCAGCGGGACAGGGCACTACGAGCAGTACTTC. Residues: CATSGTGHYEQYF.

The rearrangement links TRBV9 to TRBJ1-2, with 7 bases fitting TRBD1. The germline V gene encodes CDR1 SGDLS and CDR2 YYNGEE. V lost 4 bases and J lost 2; bases outside the gene matches: 8. The length of the CDR3 is 15 residues. The CDR3 spells CASSLPGQRNYGYTF. Written as DNA, the CDR3 is TGTGCCAGCAGCCTTCCGGGACAGAGAAACTATGGCTACACCTTC. Drawing the rest from reference TRBV9 and TRBJ1-2, the complete variable domain is DSGVTQTPKHLITATGQRVTLRCSPRSGDLSVYWYQQSLDQGLQFLIQYYNGEERAKGNILERFSAQQFPDLHSELNLSSLELGDSALYFCASSLPGQRNYGYTFGSGTRLTVV.

The chain combines TRBV21-1 with TRBJ2-5; TRBD2, the D gene given by the table, was not confirmed from the DNA. TRBV21-1 is a documented pseudogene. The CDR3 consists of 16 residues. The CDR3 nucleotides read TGTGCCAGCAGCAAAGGCCTAGCGGGTTTCTCAGAGACCCAGTACTTC. It yields the protein CASSKGLAGFSETQYF.

The V gene is TRBV11-3, the J gene TRBJ1-6, with 8 bases matching TRBD1. V lost 5 bases to trimming and J lost 8 bases; unmatched junction nucleotides: 5. Germline CDR1 is SGHNT and CDR2 is YENEEA. The CDR3 length is 14 residues. The CDR3 is CASSPGGADSPLHF. CDR3 nucleotides: TGTGCCAGCAGCCCAGGGGGCGCGGATTCACCCCTCCACTTT.